The count of the clone carrying this T cell receptor beta chain is one. Germline loops: CDR1 MNHNS, CDR2 SASEGT. The CDR3 sequence is 14 residues long. The ends were cut back, 1 base at V and 9 bases at J, with 13 bases in the middle. Per the original methods: Estimation of nucleated cell counts was performed using reference gene primer amplification. Clones were read by immunoSEQ multiplex PCR, and TCRdb kept only the in-frame ones, dropping some. V and J calls and clone size are those listed in that table; D and trimming were worked out from the DNA. Of some 93,000 clones detected, approximately 86% appear once; the ten largest clones hold approximately 7.2%. The sample is drawn from a study of blood T cell repertoires in COVID-19. Study as a whole: COVID-19 samples collected from the United States, Italy and Spain covered acute and convalescent phases. The cDNA or gDNA used as material had been derived from T cells, B-cell-depleted T cells, or PBMCs.

The sample consisted of peripheral blood. This chain uses TRBV6-1 with TRBJ2-1; D might be TRBD1 (6 bases). The clonotype comes from a man aged 55 to 70 with acute or convalescent COVID-19. CDR3 region: CASSEGLRGGEQFF. The CDR3 DNA reads as TGTGCCAGCAGTGAAGGCTTAAGAGGGGGTGAGCAGTTCTTC.